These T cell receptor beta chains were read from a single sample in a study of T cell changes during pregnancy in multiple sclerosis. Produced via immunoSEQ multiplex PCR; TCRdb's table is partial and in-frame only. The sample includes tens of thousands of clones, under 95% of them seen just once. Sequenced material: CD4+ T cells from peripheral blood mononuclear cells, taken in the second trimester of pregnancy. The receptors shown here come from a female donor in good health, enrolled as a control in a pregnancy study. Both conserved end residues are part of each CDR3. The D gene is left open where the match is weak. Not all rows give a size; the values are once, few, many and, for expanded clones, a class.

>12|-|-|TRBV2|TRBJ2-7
TGTGCCAGCAGTCCCGTCTCCTACGAGCAGTACTTC
CASSPVSYEQYF
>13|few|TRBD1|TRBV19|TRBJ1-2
TGTGCCAGTAGTAGAGGACAGGGGAATGGCTACACCTTC
CASSRGQGNGYTF
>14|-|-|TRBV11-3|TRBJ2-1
TGTGCCAGCAGCTTAGGGAGCTCCTACAATGAGCAGTTCTTC
CASSLGSSYNEQFF
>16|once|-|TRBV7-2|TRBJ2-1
TGTGCCAGCAGCGCCCTGACGGGGAGCTCCTACAATGAGCAGTTCTTC
CASSALTGSSYNEQFF
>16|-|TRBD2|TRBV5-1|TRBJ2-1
TGCGCCAGCAGCTTGGTAGCGGGGGGGTTGTACAATGAGCAGTTCTTC
CASSLVAGGLYNEQFF
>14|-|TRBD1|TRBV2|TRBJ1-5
TGTGCCAGCAGTGAGGGACAGGGTTCTCAGCCCCAGCATTTT
CASSEGQGSQPQHF
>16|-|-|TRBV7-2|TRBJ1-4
TGTGCCAGCAGCTTGCCTGGGTGGCAGGTTCGGGAAAAACTGTTTTTT
CASSLPGWQVREKLFF
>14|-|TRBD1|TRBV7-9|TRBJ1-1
TGTGCCACCGAGCCGGGACAGAGAACCTATGAAGCTTTCTTT
CATEPGQRTYEAFF
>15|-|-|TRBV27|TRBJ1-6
TGTGCCAGCACTCTGGGGGCTCCCTATGATTCACCCCTCCACTTT
CASTLGAPYDSPLHF
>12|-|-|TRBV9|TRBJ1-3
TGTGCCAGCAGCGAGTACCGGGGCACCATATATTTT
CASSEYRGTIYF
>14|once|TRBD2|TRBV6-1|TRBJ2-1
TGTGCCAGCACCCTCAGAGGTAGCGGGCCTGAGCAGTTCTTC
CASTLRGSGPEQFF
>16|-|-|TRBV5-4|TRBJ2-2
TGTGCCAGCAGCCCGCCCCAGGGCGGAAACACCGGGGAGCTGTTTTTT
CASSPPQGGNTGELFF
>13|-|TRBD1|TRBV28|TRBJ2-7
TGTGCCAGCAGTCTACAGGGGCGCGGGGAGCAGTACTTC
CASSLQGRGEQYF
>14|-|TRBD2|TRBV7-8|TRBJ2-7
TGTGCCAGCAGCAGGGGCGGGGGGGCCCACGAGCAGTACTTC
CASSRGGGAHEQYF
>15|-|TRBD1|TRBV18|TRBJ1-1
TGTGCCAGCTCATTGGGACAGATCTCGAACACTGAAGCTTTCTTT
CASSLGQISNTEAFF
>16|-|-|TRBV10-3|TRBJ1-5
TGTGCCATCAGTGAAACCGGTAGGACGGCGGGTCAGCCCCAGCATTTT
CAISETGRTAGQPQHF
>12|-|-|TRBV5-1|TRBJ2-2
TGCGCCAGCGTCACGGAGGGCGGGGAGCTGTTTTTT
CASVTEGGELFF
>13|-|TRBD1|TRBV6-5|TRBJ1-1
TGTGCCAGCAGTTACCCCGGGACAGGGGAAGCTTTCTTT
CASSYPGTGEAFF
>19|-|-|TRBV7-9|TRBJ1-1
TGTGCCAGCAGCTTAGGATGGGCTCAAGGGACTCTCCTGAACACTGAAGCTTTCTTT
CASSLGWAQGTLLNTEAFF
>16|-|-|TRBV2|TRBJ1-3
TGTGCCAGCACCGCGGGTATAAACTTACCTGGAAACACCATATATTTT
CASTAGINLPGNTIYF
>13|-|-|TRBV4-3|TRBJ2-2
TGCGCCAGCAGCCAGAACAGTGCCGGGGAGCTGTTTTTT
CASSQNSAGELFF
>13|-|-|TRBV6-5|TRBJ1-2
TGTGCCAGCAGTTACAACCCAGGGGATGGCTACACCTTC
CASSYNPGDGYTF
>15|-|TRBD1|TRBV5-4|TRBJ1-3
TGTGCCAGCAGCTTGGGGGGGACAGCGGGAAACACCATATATTTT
CASSLGGTAGNTIYF
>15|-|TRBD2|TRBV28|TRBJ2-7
TGTGCCAGCAGACCCGGGGGGGCCCACTCCTACGAGCAGTACTTC
CASRPGGAHSYEQYF
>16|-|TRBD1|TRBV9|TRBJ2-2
TGTGCCAGCAGCGGGCACACGACAGGGGTTGGCGGGGAGCTGTTTTTT
CASSGHTTGVGGELFF
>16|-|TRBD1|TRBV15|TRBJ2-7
TGTGCCACCAGCGATGGACAGGAGGAGTTCTCCTACGAGCAGTACTTC
CATSDGQEEFSYEQYF
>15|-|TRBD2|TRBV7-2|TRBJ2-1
TGTGCCAGCAGCCTACGACTAGCGGGGTCGTATGAGCAGTTCTTC
CASSLRLAGSYEQFF
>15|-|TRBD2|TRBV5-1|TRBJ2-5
TGCGCCAGCAGCCCGGGACTAGCGGGGGGAGAGACCCAGTACTTC
CASSPGLAGGETQYF
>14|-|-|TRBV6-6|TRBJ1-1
TGTGCCAGCAGTTACATCGCAGGGTACACTGAAGCTTTCTTT
CASSYIAGYTEAFF
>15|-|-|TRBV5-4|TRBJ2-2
TGTGCCAGCAGCTCCTACAGAGGGGGGGCCGGGGAGCTGTTTTTT
CASSSYRGGAGELFF
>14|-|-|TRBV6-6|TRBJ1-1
TGTGCCAGCAGTTACCGAGGGAATAGCGCTGAAGCTTTCTTT
CASSYRGNSAEAFF
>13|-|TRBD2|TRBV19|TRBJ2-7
TGTGCCAGTCATCGGGGGGGGACCAACGAGCAGTACTTC
CASHRGGTNEQYF
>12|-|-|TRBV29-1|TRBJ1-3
TGCAGCGCAAGGACAGCCGGAAACACCATATATTTT
CSARTAGNTIYF
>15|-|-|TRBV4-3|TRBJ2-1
TGCGCCAGCAGCCCTTTAACGGGGGCCTACAATGAGCAGTTCTTC
CASSPLTGAYNEQFF
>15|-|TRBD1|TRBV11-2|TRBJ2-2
TGTGCCAGCAGGGCTGACAGGGGAGGTACCGGGGAGCTGTTTTTT
CASRADRGGTGELFF
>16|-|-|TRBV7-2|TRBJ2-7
TGTGCCAGCAACCTCCGCGGGGGCCAGAGCTCCTACGAGCAGTACTTC
CASNLRGGQSSYEQYF
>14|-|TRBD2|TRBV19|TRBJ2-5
TGTGCCAGTAGGACTAGCGGGGGGCAAGAGACCCAGTACTTC
CASRTSGGQETQYF
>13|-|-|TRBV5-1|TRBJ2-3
TGCGCCAGCAGCTTTAGCGCCACAGATACGCAGTATTTT
CASSFSATDTQYF
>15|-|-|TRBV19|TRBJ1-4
TGTGCCAGTAGTATAGGTGGGACAACAAATGAAAAACTGTTTTTT
CASSIGGTTNEKLFF
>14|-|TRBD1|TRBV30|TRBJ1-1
TGTGCCTGGAGTGTACAGGGGGGGTACACTGAAGCTTTCTTT
CAWSVQGGYTEAFF
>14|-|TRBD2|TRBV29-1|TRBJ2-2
TGCAGCGTTGACCCGAGCGGGGGCCTCGGGGAGCTGTTTTTT
CSVDPSGGLGELFF
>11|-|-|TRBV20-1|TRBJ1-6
TGCAGTGCTAGATGGAGGTCACCCCTCCACTTT
CSARWRSPLHF
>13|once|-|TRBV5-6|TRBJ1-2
TGTGCCAGCAGACCAGGGGCTAACTATGGCTACACCTTC
CASRPGANYGYTF
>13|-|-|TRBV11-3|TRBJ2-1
TGTGCCAGCAGCGCCGGCGGGGAAGGTGAGCAGTTCTTC
CASSAGGEGEQFF
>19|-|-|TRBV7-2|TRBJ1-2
TGTGCCAGCAGCAAAAAAGGGATTCGGGGGGGTTCCCCAACTCATGGCTACACCTTC
CASSKKGIRGGSPTHGYTF
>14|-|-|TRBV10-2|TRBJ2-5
TGCGCCAGTAGAGGGGGGGGGCCGGGAGAGACCCAGTACTTC
CASRGGGPGETQYF
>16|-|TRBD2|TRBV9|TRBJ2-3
TGTGCCAGCAGCGTAGGAAGCGGGGGCCGCACAGATACGCAGTATTTT
CASSVGSGGRTDTQYF
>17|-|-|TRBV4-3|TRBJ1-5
TGCGCCAGCAGCCAAGGGGTTGAGAGGGGGAGCAATCAGCCCCAGCATTTT
CASSQGVERGSNQPQHF
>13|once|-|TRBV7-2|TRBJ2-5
TGTGCCAGCACCACCCTAAACGAAGAGACCCAGTACTTC
CASTTLNEETQYF
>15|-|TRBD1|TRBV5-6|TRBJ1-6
TGTGCCAGCAGCTTGCGGGACAGGGGAATGTCACCCCTCCACTTT
CASSLRDRGMSPLHF
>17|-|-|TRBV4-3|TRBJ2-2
TGCGCCAGCAGCCAAGATAACGCCGGCAGGGGATCGCAGGAGCTGTTTTTT
CASSQDNAGRGSQELFF
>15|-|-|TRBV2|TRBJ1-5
TGTGCCAGCAATCGGGGCAGGGGAGGGGATCAGCCCCAGCATTTT
CASNRGRGGDQPQHF